A selection of T cell receptor beta chains follows, all from one sample in a study of blood T cell repertoires in COVID-19. Produced via immunoSEQ multiplex PCR; TCRdb's table is partial and in-frame only. This table holds about 310,000 clones, around nine tenths found once. The source material was peripheral blood. The receptors shown here come from a man in his 70s with acute or convalescent COVID-19. The CDR3 runs from the conserved cysteine through the conserved F or W. Fields, in order: clone size, D gene, J gene, V gene, CDR3 DNA, CDR3 protein. The D gene is left open where the match is weak. Clone size appears in some rows only: once, few, many, or a class for an expanded clone.

clone size: few
D gene: .
J gene: TRBJ2-7
V gene: TRBV4-2
CDR3 DNA: TGTGCCAGCAGCCAAGATTGGCCGTCCTACGAGCAGTACTTC
CDR3 protein: CASSQDWPSYEQYF

clone size: .
D gene: .
J gene: TRBJ1-4
V gene: TRBV7-9
CDR3 DNA: TGTGCCAGCAGCTTGGAGTTGTCCCACAGGGTACTGTTTTTT
CDR3 protein: CASSLELSHRVLFF

clone size: .
D gene: .
J gene: TRBJ2-1
V gene: TRBV7-5
CDR3 DNA: TGTGTCAGAAGCCCCCCTCGGGGGTTAAGCTCCTACAATGAGCAGTTCTTC
CDR3 protein: CVRSPPRGLSSYNEQFF

clone size: .
D gene: .
J gene: TRBJ1-1
V gene: TRBV4-3
CDR3 DNA: TGCGCCAGCAGCCAAGTAAGCAGGGCCACTGAAGCTTTCTTT
CDR3 protein: CASSQVSRATEAFF

clone size: .
D gene: .
J gene: TRBJ1-1
V gene: TRBV3-1/TRBV3-2
CDR3 DNA: TGTGCCAGCAGCCTAAGGGGGACTGAAGCTTTCTTT
CDR3 protein: CASSLRGTEAFF

clone size: .
D gene: TRBD1
J gene: TRBJ1-1
V gene: TRBV30
CDR3 DNA: TGTGCCTGGAAACGTTCGGACAGGCTATTTCTCCCTGAAGCTTTCTTT
CDR3 protein: CAWKRSDRLFLPEAFF

clone size: .
D gene: TRBD1
J gene: TRBJ1-4
V gene: TRBV27
CDR3 DNA: TGTGCCGGGCCGACAGGGGCTTGTGAAAAACTGTTTTTT
CDR3 protein: CAGPTGACEKLFF

clone size: .
D gene: .
J gene: TRBJ1-3
V gene: TRBV28
CDR3 DNA: TGTGCCAGCAGGTCGGGGTTCTCTGGAAACACCATATATTTT
CDR3 protein: CASRSGFSGNTIYF

clone size: .
D gene: TRBD1
J gene: TRBJ1-2
V gene: TRBV28
CDR3 DNA: TGTGCCAGCAGCTCGAACAGGGGCGACTACACCTTC
CDR3 protein: CASSSNRGDYTF

clone size: once
D gene: TRBD1
J gene: TRBJ1-2
V gene: TRBV6-1
CDR3 DNA: TGTGCCAGCAGTGAGGACAGGGCGGGAGGCTACACCTTC
CDR3 protein: CASSEDRAGGYTF

clone size: .
D gene: TRBD2
J gene: TRBJ2-7
V gene: TRBV4-2
CDR3 DNA: TGTGCCAGCAGCCGTGGGACTAGCGGTTCCTACGAGCAGTACTTC
CDR3 protein: CASSRGTSGSYEQYF

clone size: .
D gene: TRBD1
J gene: TRBJ1-2
V gene: TRBV11-2
CDR3 DNA: TGTGCCAGCAGCATTACCGGGACAGGGGGCTTTGTAGGTGGCTACACCTTC
CDR3 protein: CASSITGTGGFVGGYTF